A selection of T cell receptor beta chains follows, all from one sample in a study of PD-1 blockade in mismatch repair-deficient tumors. The protocol was immunoSEQ multiplex PCR, while the TCRdb copy is restricted to in-frame clones and leaves out a portion. The profile shows 60,000 to 75,000 clones, approximately 88% of them singletons. The sequencing used peripheral blood, collected 52 weeks after starting pembrolizumab. These receptors were taken from an adult with mismatch repair-deficient cancer. CDR3s include the opening cysteine and the closing phenylalanine or tryptophan. A D gene is named only where the DNA matches it firmly. Only some rows state a clone size, as once, few, many or a class for expanded clones.

j_call	v_call	d_call	clone_size	cdr3_aa	cdr3_nt
TRBJ2-7	TRBV6-1	.	.	CASSAAGSGTYEQYF	TGTGCCAGCAGTGCCGCAGGGTCGGGGACCTACGAGCAGTACTTC
TRBJ2-7	TRBV4-3	.	.	CASSHAGTGTYEQYF	TGCGCCAGCAGCCACGCCGGGACGGGGACCTACGAGCAGTACTTC
TRBJ2-2	TRBV7-8	.	.	CASSLARGPGGELFF	TGTGCCAGCAGCTTAGCGCGGGGTCCAGGCGGGGAGCTGTTTTTT
TRBJ2-1	TRBV4-1	.	.	CASSLHNEQFF	TGCGCCAGCAGCCTCCACAATGAGCAGTTCTTC
TRBJ2-5	TRBV6-1	TRBD2	.	CASSEGVAGGPVETQYF	TGTGCCAGCAGTGAAGGGGTGGCGGGAGGGCCAGTAGAGACCCAGTACTTC
TRBJ2-5	TRBV13	.	.	CASSRPRETQYF	TGTGCCAGCAGCCGGCCCCGAGAGACCCAGTACTTC
TRBJ2-7	TRBV27	.	few	CASSGGQAYEQYF	TGTGCCAGCAGTGGAGGGCAGGCCTACGAGCAGTACTTC
TRBJ2-5	TRBV9	.	.	CASSVDSEETQYF	TGTGCCAGCAGCGTAGACAGCGAAGAGACCCAGTACTTC
TRBJ1-2	TRBV19	.	.	CASSGTAQSGYTF	TGTGCCAGTAGCGGGACCGCTCAAAGTGGCTACACCTTC
TRBJ2-7	TRBV21-1	.	.	CASSPDDEQYF	TGTGCCAGCAGTCCGGATGACGAGCAGTACTTC
TRBJ2-1	TRBV28	.	.	CASSLFRRRVHEQFF	TGTGCCAGCAGTTTATTCCGGAGGAGGGTACATGAGCAGTTCTTC
TRBJ2-3	TRBV14	TRBD1	.	CASSQWKGDREKQRQYF	TGTGCCAGCAGCCAATGGAAGGGGGACAGGGAAAAGCAGCGCCAGTATTTT
TRBJ2-7	TRBV4-1	.	.	CASSQRGETGEQYF	TGCGCCAGCAGCCAACGAGGGGAAACCGGCGAGCAGTACTTC
TRBJ2-7	TRBV27	TRBD2	once	CASSPPAASGFYEQYF	TGTGCCAGCAGTCCCCCCGCTGCTAGCGGATTCTACGAGCAGTACTTC
TRBJ2-1	TRBV7-3	TRBD1	.	CASSFLPRDRGDNEQFF	TGTGCCAGCAGCTTCTTGCCCCGGGACAGGGGAGACAATGAGCAGTTCTTC
TRBJ2-5	TRBV6-5	.	.	CASSGGGETQYF	TGTGCCAGCTCAGGAGGGGGTGAGACCCAGTACTTC
TRBJ1-2	TRBV4-3	.	.	CASSPQEMSNYGYTF	TGCGCCAGCAGCCCCCAGGAGATGTCTAACTATGGCTACACCTTC
TRBJ2-5	TRBV23-1	.	.	CASSIGDPQETQYF	TGCGCCAGCAGTATCGGGGATCCACAAGAGACCCAGTACTTC
TRBJ2-3	TRBV4-1	TRBD2	.	CASSQGTSPGTDTQYF	TGCGCCAGCAGCCAAGGGACTAGCCCTGGCACAGATACGCAGTATTTT
TRBJ2-5	TRBV30	.	once	CAVSFGTQYF	TGTGCCGTATCCTTCGGGACCCAGTACTTC
TRBJ2-7	TRBV4-1	.	.	CASSPQDIQGYEQYF	TGCGCCAGCAGCCCACAAGATATCCAGGGGTACGAGCAGTACTTC
TRBJ2-7	TRBV11-2	.	.	CASSLDLVSYEQYF	TGTGCCAGCAGCTTAGATCTTGTTTCCTACGAGCAGTACTTC
TRBJ2-7	TRBV11-3	TRBD2	.	CASSSTSGRAYHEQYF	TGTGCCAGCAGCTCGACTAGCGGGAGGGCTTATCACGAGCAGTACTTC
TRBJ2-7	TRBV9	TRBD2	.	CASSDGLAGAQEQYF	TGTGCCAGCAGCGACGGACTAGCGGGAGCTCAAGAGCAGTACTTC
TRBJ2-7	TRBV7-8	.	.	CASSPRAGASYEQYF	TGTGCCAGCAGCCCTCGGGCGGGGGCCTCCTACGAGCAGTACTTC
TRBJ2-2	TRBV9	.	.	CASSVGRGELFF	TGTGCCAGCAGCGTAGGGAGGGGGGAGCTGTTTTTT
TRBJ2-1	TRBV10-3	TRBD2	.	CAIRGDGKLAGGFNEQFF	TGTGCCATCAGAGGGGATGGGAAACTAGCGGGAGGATTCAATGAGCAGTTCTTC
TRBJ1-2	TRBV25-1	.	.	CASSGNIQGYTF	TGTGCCAGCAGTGGAAACATCCAAGGCTACACCTTC
TRBJ2-1	TRBV27	TRBD2	.	CASSAGLAGVSYNEQFF	TGTGCCAGCAGTGCAGGACTAGCGGGAGTATCCTACAATGAGCAGTTCTTC
TRBJ2-4	TRBV5-8	.	.	CASSLGRWTEVNIQYF	TGTGCCAGCAGCTTGGGTCGTTGGACAGAAGTAAACATTCAGTACTTC
TRBJ2-5	TRBV10-2	.	.	CASTEAGRETQYF	TGCGCCAGCACGGAGGCGGGGCGAGAGACCCAGTACTTC
TRBJ2-7	TRBV13	.	.	CASSLAERRTSYEQYF	TGTGCCAGCAGCTTAGCTGAGAGGCGAACTTCCTACGAGCAGTACTTC
TRBJ2-7	TRBV13	.	.	CASSSGLYSYEQYF	TGTGCCAGCAGCTCCGGACTGTACTCCTACGAGCAGTACTTC
TRBJ2-3	TRBV9	TRBD1	.	CASSDTGTGAFTHTDTQYF	TGTGCCAGCAGCGACACCGGGACAGGGGCTTTTACACACACAGATACGCAGTATTTT
TRBJ2-1	TRBV27	.	.	CASSLFSSYNEQFF	TGTGCCAGTAGTTTGTTCAGCTCCTACAATGAGCAGTTCTTC
TRBJ2-7	TRBV11-3	.	.	CASSLDWGPAAEQYF	TGTGCCAGCAGCTTAGATTGGGGCCCGGCAGCCGAGCAGTACTTC
TRBJ2-7	TRBV27	.	.	CASSFVNPTGTPYSYEQYF	TGTGCCAGCAGTTTTGTCAATCCTACCGGGACACCCTACTCCTACGAGCAGTACTTC
TRBJ2-7	TRBV28	TRBD2	.	CASSLDSGRASEQYF	TGTGCCAGCAGTTTAGATAGCGGGAGGGCCAGCGAGCAGTACTTC
TRBJ2-1	TRBV29-1	TRBD2	.	CSVPGLAGYNEQFF	TGCAGCGTCCCGGGACTAGCGGGGTACAATGAGCAGTTCTTC
TRBJ2-7	TRBV27	.	.	CASSPLPGDSYEQYF	TGTGCCAGCAGTCCACTCCCAGGGGACTCCTACGAGCAGTACTTC
TRBJ2-5	TRBV11-3	.	.	CASSAIGQETQYF	TGTGCCAGCAGCGCGATAGGACAAGAGACCCAGTACTTC
TRBJ2-7	TRBV6-1	TRBD1	.	CASTWDRVLYEQYF	TGTGCCAGCACCTGGGACAGGGTTCTCTACGAGCAGTACTTC
TRBJ2-7	TRBV11-2	.	.	CASSLEFPSSYEQYF	TGTGCCAGCAGCTTAGAGTTCCCTAGCTCCTACGAGCAGTACTTC
TRBJ2-3	TRBV11-3	.	.	CASSDAGSTDTQYF	TGTGCCAGCAGCGACGCGGGAAGCACAGATACGCAGTATTTT
TRBJ1-1	TRBV6-5	.	once	CASSRPGDFTEAFF	TGTGCCAGCAGTCGACCAGGGGACTTCACTGAAGCTTTCTTT
TRBJ2-7	TRBV5-8	TRBD2	.	CASSDGLAVYEQYF	TGTGCCAGCAGCGATGGACTAGCGGTTTACGAGCAGTACTTC
TRBJ1-1	TRBV18	TRBD1	once	CASSRGQGNTEAFF	TGTGCCAGCTCGCGCGGACAGGGGAACACTGAAGCTTTCTTT
TRBJ2-6	TRBV27	.	.	CASSPIGGANVLTF	TGTGCCAGCAGTCCCATTGGAGGGGCCAACGTCCTGACTTTC
TRBJ1-2	TRBV11-2	.	.	CASGGGYGYTF	TGTGCCAGCGGGGGTGGCTATGGCTACACCTTC
TRBJ2-7	TRBV30	.	.	CAWSQRPSSYEQYF	TGTGCCTGGAGTCAGCGACCGAGCTCCTACGAGCAGTACTTC
TRBJ1-1	TRBV5-1	.	.	CASRVGDITEAFF	TGCGCCAGCAGAGTGGGCGACATCACTGAAGCTTTCTTT
TRBJ1-1	TRBV19	.	.	CASSPGSLNTEAFF	TGTGCCAGTAGTCCGGGAAGCTTGAACACTGAAGCTTTCTTT
TRBJ2-1	TRBV19	.	.	CASRWKGDNEQFF	TGTGCCAGTAGGTGGAAAGGGGACAATGAGCAGTTCTTC
TRBJ2-3	TRBV11-3	.	.	CASSPRPGGTDTQYF	TGTGCCAGCAGCCCCCGACCGGGCGGAACAGATACGCAGTATTTT
TRBJ2-2	TRBV10-2	TRBD2	.	CASSGTSIRTGELFF	TGCGCCAGCAGCGGGACTAGTATTCGCACCGGGGAGCTGTTTTTT
TRBJ1-1	TRBV29-1	TRBD1	.	CSVARQGSNTEAFF	TGCAGCGTTGCCCGACAGGGCTCGAACACTGAAGCTTTCTTT
TRBJ2-1	TRBV27	TRBD2	.	CASSFLAGGHAEQFF	TGTGCCAGCAGTTTTCTAGCGGGAGGGCACGCTGAGCAGTTCTTC
TRBJ2-5	TRBV9	TRBD2	.	CASSVGTSVQETQYF	TGTGCCAGCAGCGTAGGCACTAGCGTCCAAGAGACCCAGTACTTC
TRBJ2-7	TRBV7-8	TRBD2	once	CASSSTSGTASYEQYF	TGTGCCAGCAGCAGCACGAGCGGGACCGCCTCCTACGAGCAGTACTTC